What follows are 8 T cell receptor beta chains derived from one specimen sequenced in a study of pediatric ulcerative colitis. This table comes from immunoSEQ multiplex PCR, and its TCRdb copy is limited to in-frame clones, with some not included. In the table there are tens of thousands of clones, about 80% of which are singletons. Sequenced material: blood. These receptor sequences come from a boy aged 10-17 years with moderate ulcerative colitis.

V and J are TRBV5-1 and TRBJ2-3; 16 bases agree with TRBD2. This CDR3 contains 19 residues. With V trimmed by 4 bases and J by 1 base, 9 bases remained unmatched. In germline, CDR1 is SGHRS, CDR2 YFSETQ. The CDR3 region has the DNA TGCGCCAGCAGCCCGGGACTAGCGGGAGGGCGCGCGGGCACAGATACGCAGTATTTT. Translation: CASSPGLAGGRAGTDTQYF. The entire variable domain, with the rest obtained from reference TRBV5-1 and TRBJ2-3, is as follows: KAGVTQTPRYLIKTRGQQVTLSCSPISGHRSVSWYQQTPGQGLQFLFEYFSETQRNKGNFPGRFSGRQFSNSRSEMNVSTLELGDSALYLCASSPGLAGGRAGTDTQYFGPGTRLTVL.

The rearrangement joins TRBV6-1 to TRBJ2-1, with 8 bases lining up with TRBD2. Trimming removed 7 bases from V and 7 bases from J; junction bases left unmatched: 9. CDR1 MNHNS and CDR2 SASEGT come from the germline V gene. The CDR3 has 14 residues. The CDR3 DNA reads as TGTGCCAGCATCGAGGGACTAGGATGGAATGAGCAGTTCTTC. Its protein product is CASIEGLGWNEQFF.

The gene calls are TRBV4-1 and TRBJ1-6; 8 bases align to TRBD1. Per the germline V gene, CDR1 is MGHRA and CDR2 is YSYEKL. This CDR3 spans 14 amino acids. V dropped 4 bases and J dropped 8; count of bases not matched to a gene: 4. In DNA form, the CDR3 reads TGCGCCAGCAGCCTACAGGGGGAGTATTCACCCCTCCACTTT. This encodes CASSLQGEYSPLHF.

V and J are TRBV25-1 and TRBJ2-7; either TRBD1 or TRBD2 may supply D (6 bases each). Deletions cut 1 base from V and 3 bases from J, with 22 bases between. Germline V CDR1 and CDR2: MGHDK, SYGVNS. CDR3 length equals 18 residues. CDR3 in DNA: TGTGCCAGCAGTGAATCATTGTTGAGGCAGGGGAGGAACTACGAGCAGTACTTC. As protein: CASSESLLRQGRNYEQYF.

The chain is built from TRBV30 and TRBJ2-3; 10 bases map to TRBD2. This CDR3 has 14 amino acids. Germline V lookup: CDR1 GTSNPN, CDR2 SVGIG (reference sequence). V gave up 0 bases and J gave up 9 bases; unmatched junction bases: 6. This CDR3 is CAWSVQAGGATQYF. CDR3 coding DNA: TGTGCCTGGAGTGTACAAGCGGGGGGGGCCACGCAGTATTTT.

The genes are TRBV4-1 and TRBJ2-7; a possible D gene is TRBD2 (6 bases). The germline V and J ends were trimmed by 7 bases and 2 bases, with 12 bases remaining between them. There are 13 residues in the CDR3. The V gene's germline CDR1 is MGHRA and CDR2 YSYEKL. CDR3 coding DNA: TGCGCCAGCAAGCCACCGGGGGCCTACGAGCAGTACTTC. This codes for CASKPPGAYEQYF.

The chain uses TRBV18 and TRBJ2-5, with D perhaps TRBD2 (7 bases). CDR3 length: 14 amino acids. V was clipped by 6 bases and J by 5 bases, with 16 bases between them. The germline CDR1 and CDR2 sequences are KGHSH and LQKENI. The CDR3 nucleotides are TGTGCCAGCTCCCAAGGGAGGGGGACGGAGACCCAGTACTTC. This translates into CASSQGRGTETQYF. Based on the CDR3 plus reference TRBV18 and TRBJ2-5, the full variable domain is NAGVMQNPRHLVRRRGQEARLRCSPMKGHSHVYWYRQLPEEGLKFMVYLQKENIIDESGMPKERFSAEFPKEGPSILRIQQVVRGDSAAYFCASSQGRGTETQYFGPGTRLLVL.

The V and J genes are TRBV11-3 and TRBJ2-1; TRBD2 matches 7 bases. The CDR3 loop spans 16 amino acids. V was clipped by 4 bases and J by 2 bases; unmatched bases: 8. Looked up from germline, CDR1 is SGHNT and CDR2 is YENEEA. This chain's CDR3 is CASSSLAGGAYNEQFF. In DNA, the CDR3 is TGTGCCAGCAGCTCCTTAGCGGGCGGAGCCTACAATGAGCAGTTCTTC.